These 15 T cell receptor beta chains came from one sample sequenced in a study of OX40 agonist ivuxolimab in advanced cancers. The assay was immunoSEQ multiplex PCR, and TCRdb's table has in-frame clones only and misses some. The sample holds approximately 61,000 clones, about 85% seen once. The specimen comprised CD4+ or CD8+ T cells sorted from blood, sampled in a trial of the OX40 agonist ivuxolimab. These receptors all stem from an adult with an advanced solid tumor such as melanoma, head and neck, liver or kidney cancer.

The rearrangement uses TRBV7-2 and TRBJ2-7, with a tentative D call TRBD2 (5 bases). The ends were cut back, 8 bases at V and 3 bases at J, with 14 bases in the middle. CDR1 and CDR2 from the germline V gene are SGHTA and FQGNSA. The CDR3 has 13 residues. The CDR3 protein is CASAPMRDYEQYF. DNA of the CDR3: TGTGCCAGCGCCCCAATGAGGGACTACGAGCAGTACTTC.

The chain is built from TRBV7-3 and TRBJ2-3, with 13 bases matching TRBD2. V trimming: 3 bases; J trimming: 5 bases; junction bases outside the gene matches: 8. The CDR3 extends over 17 amino acids. The germline V gene has CDR1 SGHTA and CDR2 FQGTGA. This chain's CDR3 is CASSLKGTSGTLDTQYF. CDR3 bases: TGTGCCAGCAGCTTGAAAGGGACTAGCGGGACCTTAGATACGCAGTATTTT.

The V gene is TRBV19, the J gene TRBJ1-4; 7 positions match TRBD1. CDR3 size: 13 residues. CDR1 LNHDA and CDR2 SQIVND come from the germline V gene (reference sequence). V shed 5 bases and J 8 bases; nucleotides not matched to a gene: 5. CDR3 sequence reads: CASSVTGEEKLFF. The DNA of the CDR3 is TGTGCCAGTAGTGTAACAGGGGAGGAAAAACTGTTTTTT. The full variable domain, with the rest looked up from reference TRBV19 and TRBJ1-4, is DGGITQSPKYLFRKEGQNVTLSCEQNLNHDAMYWYRQDPGQGLRLIYYSQIVNDFQKGDIAEGYSVSREKKESFPLTVTSAQKNPTAFYLCASSVTGEEKLFFGSGTQLSVL.

DNA of the CDR3: TGTGCCAGCAGTGCAACCCGAGCAGGGGGCACTGAAGCTTTCTTT. Residues: CASSATRAGGTEAFF. This chain joins TRBV6-1 and TRBJ1-1; 7 bases line up with TRBD1. This CDR3 has 15 amino acids. The junction had 9 bases not matched to a gene; V was cut back by 4 bases and J by 4 bases. Germline CDR1 is MNHNS and CDR2 is SASEGT.

This chain uses TRBV5-4 with TRBJ2-5; 9 bases map to TRBD1. The CDR3 is made up of 16 amino acids. Germline V CDR1 and CDR2: SGHNT, YYREEE (reference sequence). Unmatched junction bases numbered 4, after V lost 1 base and J lost 0 bases. The CDR3 loop is CASSLPDRGYQETQYF. The CDR3 nucleotides read TGTGCCAGCAGCTTGCCCGACAGGGGGTACCAAGAGACCCAGTACTTC.

In this sample, this clone turned up a few times. This chain joins TRBV12-5 and TRBJ1-5; 7 nucleotides align to TRBD1. V lost 1 base to trimming and J lost 4 bases; unmatched junction nucleotides: 10. This CDR3 has 17 amino acids. Germline lookup yields CDR1 LGHNT and CDR2 FRNRAP. This CDR3 is CASGLDRQGLANQPQHF. Here the CDR3 DNA reads TGTGCTAGTGGTTTGGACCGACAGGGACTCGCAAATCAGCCCCAGCATTTT.

V and J are TRBV7-2 and TRBJ2-6, with D possibly TRBD1 on 5 matching bases. Per germline, CDR1 SGHTA and CDR2 FQGNSA. The V and J ends lost 2 bases and 0 bases respectively, with 11 bases between them. The CDR3 totals 17 residues. The DNA for the CDR3 is TGTGCCAGCAGCTTAACAGGCTGGAGCTCTGGGGCCAACGTCCTGACTTTC. It translates to CASSLTGWSSGANVLTF. The complete variable domain, with remaining parts taken from reference TRBV7-2 and TRBJ2-6, reads GAGVSQSPSNKVTEKGKDVELRCDPISGHTALYWYRQSLGQGLEFLIYFQGNSAPDKSGLPSDRFSAERTGGSVSTLTIQRTQQEDSAVYLCASSLTGWSSGANVLTFGAGSRLTVL.

This clone occurred a few times. The chain has TRBV19 and TRBJ2-7, with 9 bases matching TRBD1. After removal of 3 bases from V and 5 bases from J, the junction contained 8 bases not matched to a gene. CDR3 size: 15 residues. Germline CDR1 LNHDA, CDR2 SQIVND (reference sequence). CDR3 in amino acids: CASSISDRGWDEQYF. The CDR3 bases are TGTGCCAGTAGTATCTCGGACAGGGGATGGGACGAGCAGTACTTC.

The chain employs TRBV6-6 and TRBJ1-1; 9 bases are shared with TRBD1. V shed 6 bases and J 1 base; nucleotides not matched to a gene: 3. Germline CDR1 and CDR2: MNHNY and SVGAGI (reference sequence). The CDR3 spans 14 residues. CDR3 DNA: TGTGCCAGCAGCCCGGGACAGGGGAACACTGAAGCTTTCTTT. Translation: CASSPGQGNTEAFF.

This clone was observed a single time. The rearrangement joins TRBV5-6 to TRBJ1-3; no reliable D call. CDR3 length equals 15 residues. V shed 2 bases and J shed 1 base, with 10 bases lying between them. The germline V gene encodes CDR1 SGHDT and CDR2 YYEEEE. CDR3 DNA sequence: TGTGCCAGCAGCTTAGGGCCCCGGTCTGGAAACACCATATATTTT. This sequence encodes CASSLGPRSGNTIYF.

The V call is TRBV7-2, the J call TRBJ1-5; D unresolved. Germline CDR1 and CDR2: SGHTA and FQGNSA. V gave up 4 bases and J gave up 6 bases, with 10 bases separating them. There are 13 residues in the CDR3. CDR3 protein: CASSSTLFQPQHF. The CDR3 nucleotides read TGTGCCAGCAGCTCGACCCTTTTTCAGCCCCAGCATTTT.

The rearrangement joins TRBV5-1 to TRBJ1-5, with D hard to call. Germline loops: CDR1 SGHRS, CDR2 YFSETQ. Trimming left V 5 bases short and J 2 bases short, with 14 bases between. This CDR3 has 15 amino acids. CDR3 region: CASREGPRGNQPQHF. CDR3 DNA: TGCGCCAGCAGGGAAGGTCCACGTGGCAATCAGCCCCAGCATTTT. The full variable domain, rest sourced from reference TRBV5-1 and TRBJ1-5, is KAGVTQTPRYLIKTRGQQVTLSCSPISGHRSVSWYQQTPGQGLQFLFEYFSETQRNKGNFPGRFSGRQFSNSRSEMNVSTLELGDSALYLCASREGPRGNQPQHFGDGTRLSIL.

This chain uses TRBV7-2 with TRBJ2-2; TRBD2 aligns across 9 bases. The trim removed 6 bases at V and 4 bases at J, leaving 6 bases unmatched. CDR3 length: 15 amino acids. The V gene's germline CDR1 is SGHTA and CDR2 FQGNSA. CDR3 nucleotide sequence: TGTGCCAGCAGGGTGACTAGCGGAATCACCGGGGAGCTGTTTTTT. Translation gives CASRVTSGITGELFF.

CDR3 amino acids: CASSQLRTGGIYEQYF. The CDR3 DNA follows: TGTGCCAGCAGCCAACTAAGGACAGGGGGCATCTACGAGCAGTACTTC. The V gene is TRBV14, the J gene TRBJ2-7, with 11 bases that match TRBD1. The CDR3 extends over 16 amino acids. V trimming: 2 bases; J trimming: 3 bases; junction bases outside the gene matches: 6. In germline, CDR1 is SGHDN, CDR2 FVKESK.

This chain links TRBV2 with TRBJ1-2, with TRBD1 matching over 9 bases. Per germline, CDR1 SNHLY and CDR2 FYNNEI. The CDR3 sequence is 15 residues long. V was clipped by 7 bases and J by 10 bases; unmatched bases: 16. CDR3 nucleotide sequence: TGTGCCAGCACTCAAAGACAGGGGGGAGAGAGGGTCTACACCTTC. Its protein is CASTQRQGGERVYTF.